These T cell receptor beta chains were read from a single sample in a study of control samples from healthy donors and cancer patients. The repertoire was sequenced with immunoSEQ multiplex PCR; TCRdb's copy has only in-frame clones and lacks some. The sample has 30,000 to 40,000 clones, 93% seen once. The material sequenced was PBMCs. These receptors all come from a man aged 35-49 years with colorectal cancer. The CDR3 runs from the conserved cysteine through the conserved F or W. The order of the fields is V gene, clone size, D gene, J gene, CDR3 length, CDR3 DNA, CDR3 protein. D genes are given only for firm matches. Some rows mark clone size as missing; the rest say once, few, many or name a class of expanded clone.

TRBV5-1	.	TRBD1	TRBJ2-7	15	TGCGCCAGCAGTCCCGGGGACAGGGGGCGTAGCGAGCAGTACTTC	CASSPGDRGRSEQYF
TRBV30	.	.	TRBJ1-5	14	TGTGCCTGGAGTGTAGACGGCCGGGGACAGCCCCAGCATTTT	CAWSVDGRGQPQHF
TRBV5-1	.	.	TRBJ1-4	14	TGCGCCAGCAGCTTGGGGCCCGGCAATGAAAAACTGTTTTTT	CASSLGPGNEKLFF
TRBV11-2	.	TRBD2	TRBJ2-7	14	TGTGCCAGCAGTCTAGCGGAGATCAGCTACGAGCAGTACTTC	CASSLAEISYEQYF
TRBV7-2	.	TRBD1	TRBJ2-4	15	TGTGCCAGCAGCTTTCCGACAGGGGAAAGAAACATTCAGTACTTC	CASSFPTGERNIQYF
TRBV18	.	.	TRBJ1-1	13	TGTGCCAGCTCACCACGGGGGGTTGCTGAAGCTTTCTTT	CASSPRGVAEAFF
TRBV2	.	.	TRBJ1-1	13	TGTGCCAGCGAGTTTTCGATGAACACTGAAGCTTTCTTT	CASEFSMNTEAFF
TRBV3-1/TRBV3-2	.	.	TRBJ2-7	13	TGTGCCAGCAGCCCGGGACAAGACTACGAGCAGTACTTC	CASSPGQDYEQYF
TRBV9	.	.	TRBJ1-3	16	TGTGCCAGCAGCGCCCAACCGACAGGTACCGGAAACACCATATATTTT	CASSAQPTGTGNTIYF
TRBV7-9	.	.	TRBJ2-3	15	TGTGCCAGCAGCTTAGCGGGGGGCCCTGGAGATACGCAGTATTTT	CASSLAGGPGDTQYF
TRBV7-2	.	.	TRBJ1-4	15	TGTGCCAGCAGCTTAGGACCCTTACCAGGTGAAAAACTGTTTTTT	CASSLGPLPGEKLFF
TRBV11-2	.	.	TRBJ2-1	15	TGTGCCAGCAGCACCCAGCGGGGACAGCGCAATGAGCAGTTCTTC	CASSTQRGQRNEQFF
TRBV19	.	.	TRBJ2-7	12	TGTGCCAGCAGTACAGGAGGCTACGAGCAGTACTTC	CASSTGGYEQYF
TRBV7-3	.	.	TRBJ1-2	14	TGTGCCAGCAGCTTAACCGGGCCGGGCTATGGCTACACCTTC	CASSLTGPGYGYTF
TRBV19	.	TRBD1	TRBJ1-5	13	TGTGCCAGTACCGATACAGGGGGTTGGTTACTGCATTTT	CASTDTGGWLLHF
TRBV7-3	.	.	TRBJ1-1	13	TGTGCCAGCAGCTTAACTTACAGGACTGAAGCTTTCTTT	CASSLTYRTEAFF
TRBV24-1	.	TRBD1	TRBJ2-1	15	TGTGCCACCAGTGATCTCACGGGACAGTACAATGAGCAGTTCTTC	CATSDLTGQYNEQFF
TRBV5-4	.	.	TRBJ2-5	14	TGTGCCAGCAGCTTCCGCGCTGAACAAGAGACCCAGTACTTC	CASSFRAEQETQYF
TRBV19	.	.	TRBJ2-7	16	TGTGCCACCTCAGGGCCGGGACAAACGAGCTCCTACGAGCAGTACTTC	CATSGPGQTSSYEQYF
TRBV25-1	.	TRBD2	TRBJ2-1	16	TGTGCCAGCAGTGACGCTAGCGGGGGGGGGTACAATGAGCAGTTCTTC	CASSDASGGGYNEQFF
TRBV6-2/TRBV6-3	.	TRBD2	TRBJ2-7	15	TGTGCCAGCAGTCCGAGACTAGCGGCCGGTTACGAGCAGTACTTC	CASSPRLAAGYEQYF
TRBV7-9	once	TRBD1	TRBJ2-1	14	TGTGCCAGCAGCTTAACAGGGGGCCTGAATGAGCAGTTCTTC	CASSLTGGLNEQFF
TRBV27	.	TRBD1	TRBJ2-7	14	TGTGCCAGCAGTTGGTTGGGACAGGGATACGAGCAGTACTTC	CASSWLGQGYEQYF
TRBV7-3	once	TRBD2	TRBJ2-3	15	TGTGCCAGCAGCCGGAGCGGGGGCGCCACAGATACGCAGTATTTT	CASSRSGGATDTQYF
TRBV3-1/TRBV3-2	.	.	TRBJ2-5	12	TGTGCCAGCAGCCAGTCGAGTTTGACCCAGTACTTC	CASSQSSLTQYF
TRBV12-3/TRBV12-4	.	.	TRBJ1-1	13	TGTGCCAGCAGCCTAATGGGGGCTGGTGAAGCTTTCTTT	CASSLMGAGEAFF
TRBV6-5	few	.	TRBJ1-1	15	TGTGCCAGCAGCCCCCGGACCGGATGGGACACTGAAGCTTTCTTT	CASSPRTGWDTEAFF
TRBV27	once	.	TRBJ1-1	13	TGTGCCAGCAGTTTTAGTATGAACACTGAAGCTTTCTTT	CASSFSMNTEAFF
TRBV5-1	once	.	TRBJ2-3	17	TGCGCCAGCAGCTGGAGGGACATCAAATGGGACACAGATACGCAGTATTTT	CASSWRDIKWDTDTQYF
TRBV7-9	.	.	TRBJ1-1	12	TGTGCCAGCAGCTTAGAGGACTCGCAAGCTTTCTTT	CASSLEDSQAFF
TRBV6-1	.	.	TRBJ1-1	14	TGTGCCAGCAGTGAGCTCCGCGGGAGCACTGAAGCTTTCTTT	CASSELRGSTEAFF
TRBV6-6	.	.	TRBJ2-7	14	TGTGCCAGCAGTTACAACGCAGCTCAGGGCGAGCAGTACTTC	CASSYNAAQGEQYF
TRBV5-1	.	TRBD1	TRBJ1-5	15	TGCGCCAGCAGCTTGCAGGGGGGGGGCAATCAGCCCCAGCATTTT	CASSLQGGGNQPQHF
TRBV3-1/TRBV3-2	.	.	TRBJ1-2	14	TGTGCCAGCAGCCAAAATAACCGGGACTCCGGCTACACCTTC	CASSQNNRDSGYTF
TRBV5-1	.	.	TRBJ1-1	18	TGCGCCAGCAGCCCGGCGGGGGGCGCGCTCCACTTTAACACTGAAGCTTTCTTT	CASSPAGGALHFNTEAFF
TRBV18	.	.	TRBJ1-5	12	TGTGCCAGCTCACCACCAAATCAGCCCCAGCATTTT	CASSPPNQPQHF